The clone carrying this T cell receptor (beta chain) has at least ten counts. Its specificity is unknown. The CDR3 totals 15 residues. Germline trimming cut 8 bases from V and 2 bases from J; bases unmatched to any gene: 9. The germline CDR1 and CDR2 sequences are SGHTA and FQGNSA. The data were taken from a study of T cells in Graves' hyperthyroidism and ophthalmopathy. TCR beta CDR3 sequences were amplified from RNA transcripts. Using the HTBI primer set, a first-round RT-PCR was run on the TCR CDR3. TCRdb analysed the multiplex PCR reads with MiXCR anew, one entry per CDR3 protein. The table includes about 530,000 distinct CDR3 sequences, 17% detected once. General study results and limits: Researchers found most expanded thyroid clonotypes above 0.001 in blood as well.

Material for sequencing was blood. The sequence was collected from a woman aged 18-29 years with Graves' ophthalmopathy. The rearrangement links TRBV7-2 to TRBJ2-7, with 10 bases that match TRBD2. CDR3 amino acids: CASSQVGTSAYEQYF. CDR3 in DNA: TGTGCCAGCTCCCAGGTAGGGACTAGCGCCTACGAGCAGTACTTC.